This T cell receptor (beta chain) was documented in a study of OX40 agonist ivuxolimab in advanced cancers. Across the whole study: A diagnosis of hepatocellular carcinoma, melanoma, renal cell or head and neck cancer was present in dose-escalation patients.

Assay: immunoSEQ multiplex PCR; the TCRdb copy retains only in-frame clones and omits some. The data show fewer than 80,000 clones, 85% seen once. In germline, CDR1 is SGHVS, CDR2 FNYEAQ. V gave up 1 base and J gave up 0 bases, with 10 bases separating them. The CDR3 is 16 residues long. Notes on the study in general: Low normalized clonal expansion also occurred in some nonresponding patients.

Turning to this clone: Antigen: not known.

The chain is built from TRBV7-6 and TRBJ1-3, with unresolved D. The TCR sequence derives from an adult with an advanced solid tumor such as melanoma, head and neck, liver or kidney cancer. Sequenced here: CD4+ or CD8+ T cells sorted from blood, sampled in a trial of the OX40 agonist ivuxolimab. The CDR3 DNA is TGTGCCAGCAGCTTAGGCCGGACCAACTCTGGAAACACCATATATTTT. Protein sequence: CASSLGRTNSGNTIYF.